The entry that follows covers one TCR beta chain sequence. The repertoire was sequenced with immunoSEQ multiplex PCR; TCRdb's copy has only in-frame clones and lacks some. Of about 220,000 clones listed, approximately 85% are singletons. This sample was included in a study of blood T cell repertoires in COVID-19. Background on the study: T cells, B-cell-depleted T cells, or PBMCs supplied cDNA or gDNA.

The germline V and J ends were trimmed by 6 bases and 1 base, with 12 bases remaining between them. Germline assignment: CDR1 LNHDA and CDR2 SQIVND (reference sequence). CDR3 length: 14 residues. The chain carries TRBV19 and TRBJ1-1; maybe TRBD1 (6 bases). This clonotype originated in a man aged 45 to 65 who had recovered from COVID-19. The sequenced sample was peripheral blood. CDR3 nucleotides: TGTGCCAGTAGCACCGGGACACCGAACACTGAAGCTTTCTTT. The encoded protein is CASSTGTPNTEAFF.